The rows below give T cell receptor beta chains drawn from one sample of a study of early T cells in non-severe SARS-CoV-2 infection. TCRdb recomputed calls from the 5' RACE reads with MiXCR, one row per CDR3 protein. In the table there are tens of thousands of distinct CDR3 sequences, roughly an eighth of which are singletons. Material: whole blood. Every receptor here comes from an adult who was a healthcare worker with PCR-confirmed SARS-CoV-2 infection or an uninfected control (not recorded which). Each CDR3 is given with its conserved first and last residue. The D gene is left open where the match is weak. Size is omitted from some rows. Given values are once, few, many or a class for expanded clones.

v_gene	j_gene	d_gene	abundance	CDR3aa	CDR3nt
TRBV11-2	TRBJ2-3	-	few	CASSLSIGVRRVDTQYF	TGTGCCAGCAGCTTATCGATTGGTGTTAGGAGGGTGGATACGCAGTATTTT
TRBV10-3	TRBJ1-5	-	-	CAIGSGNQPQHF	TGTGCCATCGGTAGCGGCAATCAGCCCCAGCATTTT
TRBV30	TRBJ2-3	TRBD1	many	CAWSPGQGADTQYF	TGTGCCTGGAGCCCAGGACAGGGTGCAGATACGCAGTATTTT
TRBV10-3	TRBJ1-1	TRBD1	few	CAISETGGVNTEAFF	TGTGCCATCAGTGAGACAGGGGGAGTGAACACTGAAGCTTTCTTT
TRBV7-9	TRBJ1-3	-	many	CASSLSGIAGNTIYF	TGTGCCAGCAGCTTGAGCGGAATCGCCGGAAACACCATATATTTT
TRBV9	TRBJ2-5	TRBD2	-	CASSVASGGEETQYF	TGTGCCAGCAGCGTAGCCAGCGGGGGGGAAGAGACCCAGTACTTC
TRBV5-4	TRBJ1-2	TRBD1	-	CASSYDRGQGYTF	TGTGCCAGCAGCTACGACAGGGGGCAGGGCTACACCTTC
TRBV20-1	TRBJ2-5	TRBD1	many	CSARDQYRGIQETQYF	TGCAGTGCTAGAGATCAGTACAGGGGAATACAAGAGACCCAGTACTTC
TRBV7-6	TRBJ2-1	TRBD1	many	CASSLTGDGYNEQFF	TGTGCCAGCAGCTTGACAGGGGATGGTTACAATGAGCAGTTCTTC
TRBV4-3	TRBJ1-1	-	-	CASSQEAGNTEAFF	TGCGCCAGCAGCCAAGAAGCGGGGAACACTGAAGCTTTCTTT
TRBV4-3	TRBJ2-2	TRBD2	few	CASSQVAGGNTGELFF	TGCGCCAGCAGCCAAGTAGCGGGGGGGAACACCGGGGAGCTGTTTTTT
TRBV30	TRBJ2-5	-	-	CAWSSGVQETQYF	TGTGCCTGGAGTTCCGGGGTACAAGAGACCCAGTACTTC
TRBV7-9	TRBJ1-2	TRBD1	many	CASSSQGGGYTF	TGTGCCAGCAGCTCCCAGGGGGGCGGCTACACCTTC
TRBV7-2	TRBJ1-2	TRBD1	few	CASSSRTGSGYTF	TGTGCCAGCAGCTCCCGGACAGGGTCCGGCTACACCTTC
TRBV28	TRBJ2-1	TRBD2	-	CASSSHTGTSGRAPNEQFF	TGTGCCAGCAGTTCGCACACCGGGACTAGCGGGAGGGCACCGAATGAGCAGTTCTTC
TRBV11-2	TRBJ1-2	-	few	CASHPGRAIYGYTF	TGTGCCAGCCACCCGGGCAGAGCAATTTATGGCTACACCTTC
TRBV3-1	TRBJ2-7	-	few	CASSSREYYEQYF	TGTGCCAGCAGCTCTCGGGAGTACTACGAGCAGTACTTC
TRBV7-6	TRBJ2-5	-	-	CASSPPWGQETQYF	TGTGCCAGCAGCCCCCCCTGGGGACAAGAGACCCAGTACTTC
TRBV27	TRBJ2-5	-	-	CASTDNARTQYF	TGTGCCAGCACGGACAACGCTAGGACCCAGTACTTC
TRBV29-1	TRBJ2-3	-	-	CSVDLSRGRADTQYF	TGCAGCGTTGACCTCTCGAGGGGTAGGGCAGATACGCAGTATTTT
TRBV3-1	TRBJ1-5	TRBD1	many	CASSQGTGDPQHF	TGTGCCAGCAGCCAAGGAACAGGGGATCCCCAGCATTTT
TRBV29-1	TRBJ1-1	-	-	CSVTRYTEAFF	TGCAGCGTTACCCGATACACTGAAGCTTTCTTT
TRBV18	TRBJ2-1	TRBD2	many	CASSPPGLAGRYEQFF	TGTGCCAGCTCACCACCGGGACTAGCGGGAAGGTATGAGCAGTTCTTC
TRBV19	TRBJ2-6	-	many	CASSPLAGLAGANVLTF	TGTGCCAGTAGTCCACTCGCCGGGTTGGCTGGGGCCAACGTCCTGACTTTC
TRBV7-2	TRBJ1-1	-	many	CASSFYLQNTEAFF	TGTGCCAGCAGCTTCTATCTACAGAACACTGAAGCTTTCTTT
TRBV7-8	TRBJ2-1	-	many	CASSRDPGYNEQFF	TGTGCCAGCAGCCGAGATCCAGGTTACAATGAGCAGTTCTTC
TRBV6-6	TRBJ2-5	-	many	CASSSGNFQETQYF	TGTGCCAGCAGTTCGGGGAATTTCCAAGAGACCCAGTACTTC
TRBV11-2	TRBJ2-7	-	many	CASSLDRASYEQYF	TGTGCCAGCAGCTTAGACAGAGCGTCCTACGAGCAGTACTTC
TRBV27	TRBJ2-1	TRBD1	many	CASCYDRGSYNEQFF	TGTGCCAGCTGTTACGACAGGGGATCCTACAATGAGCAGTTCTTC
TRBV11-2	TRBJ2-5	-	few	CASSLGVSGPIQETQYF	TGTGCCAGCAGCTTAGGAGTATCGGGCCCCATCCAAGAGACCCAGTACTTC
TRBV20-1	TRBJ1-3	-	many	CSARQGSGNTIYF	TGCAGTGCTAGACAGGGCTCTGGAAACACCATATATTTT
TRBV5-1	TRBJ1-2	-	once	CASSLTLDGYTF	TGCGCCAGCAGCTTGACTCTTGACGGCTACACCTTC
TRBV7-9	TRBJ2-1	-	many	CASSLGRESEQFF	TGTGCCAGCAGCTTAGGCCGAGAGAGTGAGCAGTTCTTC
TRBV7-8	TRBJ2-3	-	-	CASSLMVSSADTQYF	TGTGCCAGCAGCTTAATGGTTAGCAGCGCAGATACGCAGTATTTT
TRBV25-1	TRBJ2-7	-	many	CASSDSYEQYF	TGTGCCAGCAGTGATAGCTACGAGCAGTACTTC
TRBV6-5	TRBJ1-1	TRBD1	few	CASSYSGRGDTEAFF	TGTGCCAGCAGTTACTCAGGCAGGGGGGACACTGAAGCTTTCTTT
TRBV7-9	TRBJ1-4	-	many	CASSLNSATNEKLFF	TGTGCCAGCAGCTTGAACAGTGCAACTAATGAAAAACTGTTTTTT
TRBV7-8	TRBJ1-2	-	many	CASSPLSSNYGYTF	TGTGCCAGCAGCCCCCTTTCGTCTAACTATGGCTACACCTTC
TRBV29-1	TRBJ1-2	-	-	CSVTGGDGYTF	TGCAGCGTTACCGGGGGCGATGGCTACACCTTC
TRBV18	TRBJ2-3	-	-	CASSPWGEGDTQYF	TGTGCCAGCTCACCATGGGGCGAGGGAGATACGCAGTATTTT
TRBV7-2	TRBJ1-2	TRBD1	-	CASSLAPGTGDYGYTF	TGTGCCAGCAGCTTAGCGCCGGGGACAGGAGACTATGGCTACACCTTC
TRBV18	TRBJ2-5	TRBD1	many	CASSPDRDQYQETQYF	TGTGCCAGCTCACCGGACAGGGATCAGTACCAAGAGACCCAGTACTTC
TRBV7-2	TRBJ2-1	TRBD2	many	CASSFSGTREQFF	TGTGCCAGCAGCTTTAGCGGGACCCGTGAGCAGTTCTTC
TRBV19	TRBJ2-2	-	once	CASSTRAANTGEPFF	TGTGCCAGTAGCACCCGGGCCGCGAACACCGGGGAGCCGTTTTTT
TRBV10-2	TRBJ1-1	-	-	CASRQSMNTEAFF	TGCGCCAGCAGACAGTCCATGAACACTGAAGCTTTCTTT
TRBV5-6	TRBJ1-6	-	many	CASSLAPSIKRDSPLHF	TGTGCCAGCAGCCTTGCCCCCTCGATCAAGAGAGATTCACCCCTCCACTTT
TRBV10-3	TRBJ1-1	-	many	CAISESSMGGTEAFF	TGTGCCATCAGTGAGTCCTCAATGGGGGGCACTGAAGCTTTCTTT
TRBV11-3	TRBJ1-2	-	-	CASSLRVRNGYTF	TGTGCCAGCAGCTTACGGGTTCGAAATGGCTACACCTTC
TRBV7-2	TRBJ1-2	TRBD1	few	CASSLTEQGAYGYTF	TGTGCCAGCAGCTTAACTGAGCAGGGGGCATATGGCTACACCTTC
TRBV5-4	TRBJ2-1	TRBD2	many	CASSRTTSTAGNEQFF	TGTGCCAGCAGCCGTACGACTAGCACCGCGGGTAATGAGCAGTTCTTC
TRBV6-5	TRBJ2-3	-	-	CASSYIDSSTDTQYF	TGTGCCAGCAGTTACATTGACAGTAGCACAGATACGCAGTATTTT
TRBV29-1	TRBJ1-2	-	-	CSVLNGPLGGYTF	TGCAGCGTCCTCAATGGGCCACTGGGAGGCTACACCTTC
TRBV7-9	TRBJ1-2	TRBD1	many	CASSSTGTDYGYTF	TGTGCCAGCAGCTCTACCGGGACAGACTATGGCTACACCTTC
TRBV20-1	TRBJ2-3	-	-	CSARRNGNTDTQYF	TGCAGTGCTCGTCGAAACGGAAACACAGATACGCAGTATTTT
TRBV28	TRBJ2-7	-	few	CASSSPRVPYEQYF	TGTGCCAGCAGTTCCCCGAGAGTACCCTACGAGCAGTACTTC